This TCR beta chain was retrieved from a study of cytomegalovirus exposure and HLA in healthy donors. Germline V CDR1 and CDR2: SNHLY, FYNNEI. The CDR3 consists of 11 residues. Trimming took off 6 bases at V and 9 bases at J, with 9 bases between the two ends. The repertoire was sequenced with immunoSEQ multiplex PCR; TCRdb's copy has only in-frame clones and lacks some. The sample has some 150,000 clones; 87% are singletons. This clonotype originated in a man between 18 and 35 years old in good health and CMV-seropositive. This chain uses TRBV2 with TRBJ1-3; D remains ambiguous. Sequenced: PBMCs. The CDR3 bases are TGTGCCAGCAGACCAGAGGTCACCATATATTTT. It is translated as CASRPEVTIYF.